The rows below give T cell receptor beta chains drawn from one sample of a study of T cell responses to AZD1222 COVID-19 vaccine. Here immunoSEQ multiplex PCR was the method, and the copy in TCRdb shows in-frame clones only, minus some. This sample has 100,000 or so clones; roughly 87% occur once, and the top ten carry around 3.2%. The sample here was peripheral blood, taken on day 0 of AZD1222 vaccination. The receptors were gathered from an adult in good health. Each CDR3 is given with its conserved first and last residue. D genes are given only for firm matches. Clone size, where shown, is once, few, many, or a class for clones that have expanded.

CDR3 protein: CASTSPPGQETHTEAFF
CDR3 DNA: TGTGCCAGCACCTCCCCCCCCGGGCAGGAGACTCACACTGAAGCTTTCTTT
V gene: TRBV25-1
D gene: .
J gene: TRBJ1-1
clone size: .

CDR3 protein: CASSLGGLAGLLEQYF
CDR3 DNA: TGTGCCAGCAGCTTAGGTGGATTAGCGGGGCTTCTGGAGCAGTACTTC
V gene: TRBV11-2
D gene: TRBD2
J gene: TRBJ2-7
clone size: .

CDR3 protein: CASSPKNQETQYF
CDR3 DNA: TGTGCCAGCAGCCCAAAAAACCAAGAGACCCAGTACTTC
V gene: TRBV5-6
D gene: .
J gene: TRBJ2-5
clone size: .

CDR3 protein: CASSYSQGKGYTF
CDR3 DNA: TGTGCCAGCAGTTACTCCCAGGGAAAGGGCTACACCTTC
V gene: TRBV6-5
D gene: .
J gene: TRBJ1-2
clone size: .

CDR3 protein: CASTQRSSYNSPLHF
CDR3 DNA: TGTGCCAGCACCCAGAGGAGCTCCTATAATTCACCCCTCCACTTT
V gene: TRBV6-5
D gene: .
J gene: TRBJ1-6
clone size: .

CDR3 protein: CAISAGGLETQYF
CDR3 DNA: TGTGCCATCAGTGCCGGGGGCCTGGAGACCCAGTACTTC
V gene: TRBV10-3
D gene: .
J gene: TRBJ2-5
clone size: .

CDR3 protein: CATSDSRTGKPNYGYTF
CDR3 DNA: TGTGCCACCAGTGATTCTAGGACGGGGAAACCAAACTATGGCTACACCTTC
V gene: TRBV24-1
D gene: .
J gene: TRBJ1-2
clone size: .

CDR3 protein: CASSPGTANYGYTF
CDR3 DNA: TGTGCCAGCAGTCCCGGGACAGCGAACTATGGCTACACCTTC
V gene: TRBV6-4
D gene: TRBD1
J gene: TRBJ1-2
clone size: .

CDR3 protein: CASRSLPDSGNTIYF
CDR3 DNA: TGTGCCAGCAGGAGCCTTCCTGACTCTGGAAACACCATATATTTT
V gene: TRBV2
D gene: .
J gene: TRBJ1-3
clone size: .

CDR3 protein: CATRLGATNEKLFF
CDR3 DNA: TGTGCCACCCGCTTAGGGGCTACTAATGAAAAACTGTTTTTT
V gene: TRBV15
D gene: .
J gene: TRBJ1-4
clone size: .

CDR3 protein: CASSGDSPNEKLFF
CDR3 DNA: TGTGCCAGCAGCGGGGACAGCCCTAATGAAAAACTGTTTTTT
V gene: TRBV7-9
D gene: TRBD1
J gene: TRBJ1-4
clone size: .

CDR3 protein: CASSVEQGSADTQYF
CDR3 DNA: TGTGCCAGCAGTGTCGAGCAGGGTAGCGCAGATACGCAGTATTTT
V gene: TRBV2
D gene: .
J gene: TRBJ2-3
clone size: .

CDR3 protein: CASSSLSGGSYEQYF
CDR3 DNA: TGTGCCAGCAGCTCCTTGAGCGGGGGCTCCTACGAGCAGTACTTC
V gene: TRBV7-9
D gene: TRBD2
J gene: TRBJ2-7
clone size: .

CDR3 protein: CASSQELSTDTQYF
CDR3 DNA: TGTGCCAGCAGCCAAGAACTCAGCACAGATACGCAGTATTTT
V gene: TRBV4-2
D gene: .
J gene: TRBJ2-3
clone size: .

CDR3 protein: CASSESGVASEQYF
CDR3 DNA: TGTGCCAGCAGTGAATCAGGGGTTGCGAGCGAGCAGTACTTC
V gene: TRBV6-1
D gene: .
J gene: TRBJ2-7
clone size: once

CDR3 protein: CASSLGTGADRAYGYTF
CDR3 DNA: TGTGCCAGCAGCTTAGGGACAGGGGCGGACAGGGCCTATGGCTACACCTTC
V gene: TRBV5-1
D gene: TRBD1
J gene: TRBJ1-2
clone size: few

CDR3 protein: CASSWGSGANVLTF
CDR3 DNA: TGTGCCAGCAGTTGGGGATCTGGGGCCAACGTCCTGACTTTC
V gene: TRBV27
D gene: .
J gene: TRBJ2-6
clone size: .

CDR3 protein: CATSRLGDPRNTQYF
CDR3 DNA: TGTGCCACCAGCAGGTTGGGGGACCCGAGGAATACGCAGTATTTT
V gene: TRBV15
D gene: .
J gene: TRBJ2-3
clone size: .

CDR3 protein: CASSIPYRAVFGYTF
CDR3 DNA: TGTGCCAGTAGTATCCCTTACAGGGCGGTCTTCGGCTACACCTTC
V gene: TRBV19
D gene: .
J gene: TRBJ1-2
clone size: .

CDR3 protein: CATSLGGPSTDTQYF
CDR3 DNA: TGTGCCACCAGCTTAGGGGGGCCTAGCACAGATACGCAGTATTTT
V gene: TRBV15
D gene: .
J gene: TRBJ2-3
clone size: .

CDR3 protein: CASSLQAMNTEAFF
CDR3 DNA: TGTGCCAGCAGCTTGCAGGCGATGAACACTGAAGCTTTCTTT
V gene: TRBV5-5
D gene: .
J gene: TRBJ1-1
clone size: .

CDR3 protein: CASSYQSNQPQHF
CDR3 DNA: TGTGCCAGCAGCTACCAGAGCAATCAGCCCCAGCATTTT
V gene: TRBV7-2
D gene: .
J gene: TRBJ1-5
clone size: .

CDR3 protein: CASSRAAQTNYGYTF
CDR3 DNA: TGTGCCAGCAGCCGGGCCGCCCAAACTAACTATGGCTACACCTTC
V gene: TRBV14
D gene: .
J gene: TRBJ1-2
clone size: .

CDR3 protein: CASSTGGSPLHF
CDR3 DNA: TGTGCCAGCAGCACAGGGGGTTCACCCCTCCACTTT
V gene: TRBV27
D gene: TRBD1
J gene: TRBJ1-6
clone size: few

CDR3 protein: CSGAASAYNEQFF
CDR3 DNA: TGCAGTGGGGCGGCTAGCGCGTACAATGAGCAGTTCTTC
V gene: TRBV29-1
D gene: .
J gene: TRBJ2-1
clone size: .

CDR3 protein: CASKLRAGGFPPLHF
CDR3 DNA: TGTGCCAGCAAATTACGGGCCGGTGGGTTTCCACCCCTCCACTTT
V gene: TRBV6-5
D gene: .
J gene: TRBJ1-6
clone size: .

CDR3 protein: CASSLGPGGGYTF
CDR3 DNA: TGTGCCAGCAGCTTAGGCCCGGGAGGAGGCTACACCTTC
V gene: TRBV7-2
D gene: .
J gene: TRBJ1-2
clone size: .

CDR3 protein: CASSPTGAGGLDEQFF
CDR3 DNA: TGTGCCAGCAGTCCGACCGGAGCGGGGGGGCTCGATGAGCAGTTCTTC
V gene: TRBV6-4
D gene: TRBD2
J gene: TRBJ2-1
clone size: .

CDR3 protein: CASHQPGGWNYGYTF
CDR3 DNA: TGTGCCAGCCATCAACCGGGGGGGTGGAACTATGGCTACACCTTC
V gene: TRBV19
D gene: .
J gene: TRBJ1-2
clone size: .

CDR3 protein: CASSTHGTGNTEAFF
CDR3 DNA: TGTGCCAGTAGTACCCACGGGACAGGGAACACTGAAGCTTTCTTT
V gene: TRBV19
D gene: TRBD1
J gene: TRBJ1-1
clone size: .

CDR3 protein: CASSLSYQNTEAFF
CDR3 DNA: TGTGCCAGCTCACTATCCTATCAGAACACTGAAGCTTTCTTT
V gene: TRBV2
D gene: .
J gene: TRBJ1-1
clone size: .

CDR3 protein: CASSLNLYEQYF
CDR3 DNA: TGTGCCAGCAGCCTCAACCTATACGAGCAGTACTTC
V gene: TRBV5-4
D gene: .
J gene: TRBJ2-7
clone size: .

CDR3 protein: CASSSGEADTQYF
CDR3 DNA: TGTGCCAGCAGTTCGGGAGAGGCAGATACGCAGTATTTT
V gene: TRBV6-5
D gene: .
J gene: TRBJ2-3
clone size: .

CDR3 protein: CASSEGGSGANVLTF
CDR3 DNA: TGTGCCAGCAGTGAAGGGGGGTCTGGGGCCAACGTCCTGACTTTC
V gene: TRBV6-1
D gene: .
J gene: TRBJ2-6
clone size: .

CDR3 protein: CASGLGAGGGDTQYF
CDR3 DNA: TGTGCTAGTGGTTTGGGAGCGGGGGGCGGAGATACGCAGTATTTT
V gene: TRBV12-5
D gene: TRBD2
J gene: TRBJ2-3
clone size: .

CDR3 protein: CASSETGNGELFF
CDR3 DNA: TGTGCCAGCAGCGAGACAGGGAACGGGGAGCTGTTTTTT
V gene: TRBV12-3/TRBV12-4
D gene: TRBD1
J gene: TRBJ2-2
clone size: once

CDR3 protein: CASRITPNTEAFF
CDR3 DNA: TGTGCCAGCAGAATTACACCGAACACTGAAGCTTTCTTT
V gene: TRBV2
D gene: .
J gene: TRBJ1-1
clone size: .

CDR3 protein: CASSLPQAYEQYF
CDR3 DNA: TGTGCCAGCAGCCTCCCCCAAGCCTACGAGCAGTACTTC
V gene: TRBV7-2
D gene: .
J gene: TRBJ2-7
clone size: .

CDR3 protein: CASSYGGRNTDTQYF
CDR3 DNA: TGTGCCAGCAGTTACGGCGGGAGGAACACAGATACGCAGTATTTT
V gene: TRBV6-2/TRBV6-3
D gene: TRBD2
J gene: TRBJ2-3
clone size: .

CDR3 protein: CASSRTGGSPLHF
CDR3 DNA: TGTGCCAGCAGTCGGACCGGTGGTTCACCCCTCCACTTT
V gene: TRBV6-1
D gene: .
J gene: TRBJ1-6
clone size: .